Listed below are T cell receptor beta chains from one sample, sequenced in a study of vaccination effects on CD4 cells after COVID-19. Measured with immunoSEQ multiplex PCR; TCRdb has only the in-frame clones, and not every one. The table records tens of thousands of clones, 60% to 75% of them present only once. Antigen specificity for these receptors is unknown. Sequencing used CD4+ T cells from PBMCs cultured with HCoV-NL63 spike peptides, obtained before COVID-19 vaccination. The receptors were sampled from a human donor who received a COVID-19 vaccine. Both conserved end residues are part of each CDR3. A D gene is named only where the DNA matches it firmly. Some rows have no size entry. The others give once, few or many, or a class for an expanded clone.

V	J	size	D	CDR3	DNA
TRBV6-2/TRBV6-3	TRBJ1-2	few	TRBD1	CASSPLGTGLKGGYTF	TGTGCCAGCAGCCCTCTGGGGACAGGGCTTAAAGGGGGCTACACCTTC
TRBV2	TRBJ2-2	few	NA	CASAWTANTGELFF	TGTGCCAGCGCCTGGACCGCGAACACCGGGGAGCTGTTTTTT
TRBV5-1	TRBJ2-3	once	NA	CASSLAGTDTQYF	TGCGCCAGCAGCTTGGCCGGAACAGATACGCAGTATTTT
TRBV19	TRBJ1-1	NA	NA	CASSRGTTEAFF	TGTGCCAGTTCCAGGGGTACCACTGAAGCTTTCTTT
TRBV30	TRBJ1-6	NA	NA	CAWQMTARNSPLHF	TGTGCCTGGCAGATGACGGCCCGTAATTCACCCCTCCACTTT
TRBV19	TRBJ2-2	NA	NA	CASLSGSANTGELFF	TGTGCCAGTCTATCGGGTTCGGCGAACACCGGGGAGCTGTTTTTT
TRBV25-1	TRBJ1-1	NA	NA	CASSSTGGGYTEAFF	TGTGCCAGCAGTTCCACCGGAGGTGGGTACACTGAAGCTTTCTTT
TRBV9	TRBJ2-5	once	TRBD2	CASSVGIGGAKETQYF	TGTGCCAGCAGCGTAGGGATCGGGGGGGCCAAAGAGACCCAGTACTTC
TRBV9	TRBJ1-1	NA	NA	CASSVEGRNTEAFF	TGTGCCAGCAGCGTAGAGGGACGCAACACTGAAGCTTTCTTT
TRBV7-2	TRBJ1-1	NA	TRBD1	CASSLGTAGTAGSEAFF	TGTGCCAGCAGCTTAGGAACTGCGGGGACAGCAGGGTCTGAAGCTTTCTTT
TRBV4-3	TRBJ1-1	NA	TRBD1	CASSQERVWTGGEAFF	TGCGCCAGCAGCCAAGAACGGGTATGGACAGGGGGCGAAGCTTTCTTT
TRBV6-5	TRBJ2-5	NA	NA	CASSYLGRSQETQYF	TGTGCCAGCAGTTACTTGGGACGGAGCCAAGAGACCCAGTACTTC
TRBV9	TRBJ1-1	NA	NA	CASSPRGGSRAFF	TGTGCCAGCAGCCCCCGTGGGGGGTCTAGAGCTTTCTTT
TRBV4-1	TRBJ1-2	NA	NA	CASSQDPQGTYGYTF	TGCGCCAGCAGCCAAGATCCCCAGGGGACCTATGGCTACACCTTC
TRBV24-1	TRBJ2-1	NA	TRBD2	CATSDFLAEHHEGQFF	TGTGCCACCAGTGATTTCCTAGCGGAACACCATGAGGGGCAGTTCTTC
TRBV5-1	TRBJ2-1	NA	NA	CASSLEADHNEQFF	TGCGCCAGCAGCTTGGAAGCAGACCACAATGAGCAGTTCTTC
TRBV10-3	TRBJ1-1	NA	TRBD1	CAIRGTGKSPEAFF	TGTGCCATCAGGGGGACAGGGAAAAGCCCTGAAGCTTTCTTT
TRBV28	TRBJ2-5	NA	NA	CASSLGQTQYF	TGTGCCAGCAGTTTAGGACAGACCCAGTACTTC
TRBV14	TRBJ1-6	NA	TRBD1	CASSQERTGNSPLHF	TGTGCCAGCAGCCAAGAAAGGACAGGGAATTCACCCCTCCACTTT
TRBV2	TRBJ1-4	few	NA	CASSVRAGTNEKLFF	TGTGCCAGCAGTGTAAGGGCTGGGACTAATGAAAAACTGTTTTTT
TRBV13	TRBJ2-5	NA	NA	CASSWQGRETQYF	TGTGCCAGCAGCTGGCAGGGGAGAGAGACCCAGTACTTC
TRBV2	TRBJ2-1	NA	NA	CASRGLSYNEQFF	TGTGCCAGCAGGGGGCTATCCTACAATGAGCAGTTCTTC
TRBV6-5	TRBJ1-1	NA	NA	CASSLRQNTEAFF	TGTGCCAGCAGCCTTAGACAGAACACTGAAGCTTTCTTT
TRBV5-5	TRBJ1-3	NA	NA	CASSRKGSGGNTIYF	TGTGCCAGCAGCCGTAAGGGGTCCGGGGGAAACACCATATATTTT
TRBV11-1	TRBJ1-1	NA	NA	CASSPGQIMNTEAFF	TGTGCCAGCAGCCCGGGTCAGATCATGAACACTGAAGCTTTCTTT
TRBV11-2	TRBJ2-2	NA	NA	CASSSSLAEAGELFF	TGTGCCAGCAGCTCCTCCCTAGCAGAAGCCGGGGAGCTGTTTTTT